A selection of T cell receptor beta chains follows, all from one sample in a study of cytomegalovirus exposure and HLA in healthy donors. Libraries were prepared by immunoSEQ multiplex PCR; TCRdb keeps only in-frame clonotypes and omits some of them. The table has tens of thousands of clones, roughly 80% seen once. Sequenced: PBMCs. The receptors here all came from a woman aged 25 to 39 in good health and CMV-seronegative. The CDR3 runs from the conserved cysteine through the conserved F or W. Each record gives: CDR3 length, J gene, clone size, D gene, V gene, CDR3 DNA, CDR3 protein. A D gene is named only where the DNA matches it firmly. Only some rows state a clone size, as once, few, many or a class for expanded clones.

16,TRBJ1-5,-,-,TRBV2,TGTGCCAGCAGTGAAGCCTTTTCTCGGGGAGGACAGCCCCAGCATTTT,CASSEAFSRGGQPQHF
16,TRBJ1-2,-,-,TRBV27,TGTGCCAGCAGTCCTCGCGGCCAGGGATTGAACTATGGCTACACCTTC,CASSPRGQGLNYGYTF
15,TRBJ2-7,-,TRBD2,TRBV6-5,TGTGCCAGCAGCCGTCCGGGACTAGCGGGAGGCGAGCAGTACTTC,CASSRPGLAGGEQYF
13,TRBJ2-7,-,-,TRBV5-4,TGTGCCAGCCGAGGGGGGGCGCGTTACGAGCAGTACTTC,CASRGGARYEQYF
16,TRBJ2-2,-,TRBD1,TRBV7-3,TGTGCCAGCAGCCCCCAGACAGGGGTGAACACCGGGGAGCTGTTTTTT,CASSPQTGVNTGELFF
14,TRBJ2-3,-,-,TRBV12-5,TGTGCTAGTGGTTTGGACTCGGGGACAGATACGCAGTATTTT,CASGLDSGTDTQYF
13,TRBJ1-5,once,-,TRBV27,TGTGCCAGCAGAAGGGGCACTAATCAGCCCCAGCATTTT,CASRRGTNQPQHF
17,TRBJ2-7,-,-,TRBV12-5,TGTGCTAGTGGTGACGACGAGACGGGCGGGTTCCCTAGAGAGCAGTACTTC,CASGDDETGGFPREQYF
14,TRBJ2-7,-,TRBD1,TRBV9,TGTGCCAGCAGCAGGGGGGACAGGTCAAGGGGGCAGTACTTC,CASSRGDRSRGQYF
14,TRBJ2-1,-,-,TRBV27,TGTGCCAGCAGTTTATCCGGACTCTTGAATGAGCAGTTCTTC,CASSLSGLLNEQFF
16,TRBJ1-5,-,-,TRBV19,TGTGCCAGTAGTCCGGGGGGGGGCCTTAGCAATCAGCCCCAGCATTTT,CASSPGGGLSNQPQHF
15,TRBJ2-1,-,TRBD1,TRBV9,TGTGCCAGCAGCGCCCCGGGACAGGGGCACAATGAGCAGTTCTTC,CASSAPGQGHNEQFF
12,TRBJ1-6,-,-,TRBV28,TGTGCCAGCGACAGCAATAATTCACCCCTCCACTTT,CASDSNNSPLHF
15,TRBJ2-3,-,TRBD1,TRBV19,TGTGCCAGTAGTATAGGCGGACAGGGGTGGGATACGCAGTATTTT,CASSIGGQGWDTQYF
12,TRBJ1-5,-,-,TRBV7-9,TGTGCCAGCAGTGACAGGTATCAGCCCCAGCATTTT,CASSDRYQPQHF
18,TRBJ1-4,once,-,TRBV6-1,TGTGCCAGCAGTGAAGGGGTTCCTAGGGGCGCAACTAATGAAAAACTGTTTTTT,CASSEGVPRGATNEKLFF
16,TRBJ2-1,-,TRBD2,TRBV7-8,TGTGCCAGCAGCTTAGCGAACCTAGCGGGAGGACATGAGCAGTTCTTC,CASSLANLAGGHEQFF
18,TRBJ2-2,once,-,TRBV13,TGTGCCAGCAGCCCTGACGCAATTCGGACAGCGAACACCGGGGAGCTGTTTTTT,CASSPDAIRTANTGELFF
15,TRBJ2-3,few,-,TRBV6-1,TGTGCCAGCAGTCCCCGGTCGGGGAAATCAGATACGCAGTATTTT,CASSPRSGKSDTQYF
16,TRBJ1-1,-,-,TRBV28,TGTGCCAGCAGCCCCGTCTTAGGGGTTTCGGCAACTGAAGCTTTCTTT,CASSPVLGVSATEAFF